Below, 30 T cell receptor beta chains from the same sample are listed, as sequenced in a study of OX40 agonist ivuxolimab in advanced cancers. Profiled with immunoSEQ multiplex PCR; TCRdb holds only in-frame clones, not every one. The sample yields roughly 60,000 clones, around 84% seen once. The source was CD4+ or CD8+ T cells sorted from blood, collected in a trial of the OX40 agonist ivuxolimab. These receptor sequences come from an adult with an advanced solid tumor such as melanoma, head and neck, liver or kidney cancer.

The CDR3 sequence: CASSLGFLAGQGNIQYF. The DNA of the CDR3 is TGTGCCAGCAGCTTAGGTTTCCTAGCGGGGCAGGGAAACATTCAGTACTTC. This chain joins TRBV7-2 and TRBJ2-4; TRBD2 matches at 9 bases. From germline, CDR1 is SGHTA and CDR2 FQGNSA. This CDR3 has 17 amino acids. The V gene end was trimmed by 1 base and the J gene end by 6 bases; junction bases not matched to a gene: 10.

The gene calls are TRBV5-1 and TRBJ2-3; possibly TRBD2 for D (5 bases). Trimming took off 1 base at V and 2 bases at J, with 14 bases between the two ends. CDR3 length: 16 amino acids. From germline, CDR1 is SGHRS and CDR2 YFSETQ. CDR3 DNA: TGCGCCAGCAGCTTGTTGGCGGGCCGGAACACAGATACGCAGTATTTT. This translates into CASSLLAGRNTDTQYF.

This clone is a singleton in its sample. The chain is built from TRBV30 and TRBJ1-4; D possibly corresponds to TRBD1 (5 bases). V was cut by 2 bases and J by 3 bases, with 10 bases left in between. From germline, CDR1 is GTSNPN and CDR2 SVGIG (reference sequence). CDR3 length: 14 residues. The CDR3 loop reads CAWSSGNSNEKLFF. In DNA, the CDR3 is TGTGCCTGGAGTTCAGGGAATTCTAATGAAAAACTGTTTTTT.

The CDR3 nucleotides are TGCGCCAGCAGCTTGGTCGGGGGGGCCTCAAATGAGCAGTTCTTC. Encoded protein: CASSLVGGASNEQFF. The genes are TRBV5-1 and TRBJ2-1; TRBD2 matches at 8 bases. The CDR3 covers 15 residues. Trimming removed 0 bases from V and 7 bases from J; junction bases left unmatched: 6. The germline V gene has CDR1 SGHRS and CDR2 YFSETQ.

The chain joins TRBV9 to TRBJ2-7; 8 bases fit TRBD1. With V trimmed by 4 bases and J by 6 bases, 6 bases remained unmatched. Germline V gives CDR1 SGDLS, CDR2 YYNGEE. The CDR3 runs to 13 residues. CDR3 sequence reads: CASSLGQGGEQYF. In DNA form, the CDR3 reads TGTGCCAGCAGCTTAGGACAGGGAGGCGAGCAGTACTTC.

The J gene is TRBJ2-3, the V gene TRBV10-3; 9 positions match TRBD1. CDR1 and CDR2 (germline): ENHRY, SYGVKD. CDR3 length equals 16 residues. V lost 2 bases, J lost 3 bases, and 6 bases stayed unmatched. The CDR3 spells CAISEPGQGGTDTQYF. DNA for the CDR3: TGTGCCATCAGTGAGCCGGGACAGGGAGGGACAGATACGCAGTATTTT.

V usage is TRBV4-1 and J usage is TRBJ2-3, with unresolved D. Trimming removed 0 bases from V and 4 bases from J, with 8 bases in between. Germline CDR1 is MGHRA and CDR2 is YSYEKL. This CDR3 comprises 14 residues. For the CDR3, the DNA is TGCGCCAGCAGCCAAGATGTCGTGGCAGATACGCAGTATTTT. Amino acids: CASSQDVVADTQYF.

The chain couples TRBV25-1 to TRBJ2-2; D remains ambiguous. Deletions cut 8 bases from V and 7 bases from J, with 8 bases between. The length of the CDR3 is 11 residues. Germline values: CDR1 MGHDK, CDR2 SYGVNS. CDR3 bases: TGTGCCAGCGCCTGGGGCGGGGAGCTGTTTTTT. Amino acids: CASAWGGELFF.

CDR3 amino acids: CASSGARGGGYETQYF. In nucleotides, the CDR3 is TGTGCCAGCAGCGGAGCCCGGGGAGGGGGCTATGAGACCCAGTACTTC. The chain employs TRBV5-4 and TRBJ2-5, with D perhaps assigned TRBD1 or TRBD2 (7 bases each). Per germline, CDR1 SGHNT and CDR2 YYREEE (reference sequence). V was clipped by 4 bases and J by 5 bases, with 21 bases between them. The CDR3 sequence is 16 residues long.

The V call is TRBV6-6, the J call TRBJ2-7, with D possibly being TRBD1 (6 bases). The CDR3 is 13 amino acids. Germline V gene data show CDR1 as MNHNY and CDR2 as SVGAGI (reference sequence). V was cut by 5 bases and J by 7 bases, with 15 bases left in between. CDR3 amino acids: CASSTPGAREQYF. CDR3 sequence (DNA): TGTGCCAGCAGTACCCCAGGGGCGCGTGAGCAGTACTTC.

This rearrangement joins TRBV5-1 to TRBJ2-1; tentatively, D is TRBD1 or TRBD2 (6 bases each). V shed 2 bases and J shed 0 bases, with 24 bases lying between them. The CDR3 length is 20 residues. Germline V gene sequence: CDR1 SGHRS, CDR2 YFSETQ. DNA of the CDR3: TGCGCCAGCAGCTTTGGCAGGCCTCGGGGGCGGCCCGTCTCCTACAATGAGCAGTTCTTC. Its protein product is CASSFGRPRGRPVSYNEQFF.

The gene calls are TRBV28 and TRBJ2-5, with D perhaps being TRBD1 or TRBD2 (6 bases each). In germline, CDR1 is MDHEN, CDR2 SYDVKM. The CDR3 runs 13 residues. Trimming stripped 6 bases from V and 2 bases from J, with 10 bases between. The CDR3 DNA reads TGTGCCAGCAGCTTAGGGGGGCAAGAGACCCAGTACTTC. Residues: CASSLGGQETQYF.

The chain uses TRBV7-9 and TRBJ2-7; TRBD1 matches at 8 bases. In germline, CDR1 is SEHNR, CDR2 FQNEAQ (reference sequence). CDR3 length: 16 residues. V gave up 5 bases and J gave up 4 bases; unmatched junction bases: 13. CDR3 DNA: TGTGCCAGCAGCGCCCTCGACAGGGGCAATTCGTACGAGCAGTACTTC. It translates to CASSALDRGNSYEQYF.

This clone is a singleton in its sample. The chain joins TRBV2 to TRBJ2-5; 7 bases fit TRBD2. There are 16 residues in the CDR3. Germline V gene lookup returns CDR1 SNHLY and CDR2 FYNNEI. Losses at the gene ends were 2 bases for V and 6 bases for J; bases not matched to a gene: 12. CDR3 DNA: TGTGCCAGCAGTGAATCCCTCGGCGGGAGTCGCCAGACCCAGTACTTC. This translates into CASSESLGGSRQTQYF.

V usage is TRBV20-1 and J usage is TRBJ1-1; D remains unclear. This CDR3 has 11 amino acids. Germline-derived CDR1 and CDR2 are DFQATT and SNEGSKA (reference sequence). Between the trimmed V and J ends, which lost 6 bases and 2 bases, there was a span of 7 bases. CDR3 amino acids: CSASLNTEAFF. In DNA, the CDR3 is TGCAGTGCCTCGCTAAACACTGAAGCTTTCTTT.

This chain joins TRBV7-9 and TRBJ2-3; 9 bases are a match to TRBD1. In germline, CDR1 is SEHNR, CDR2 FQNEAQ (reference sequence). This CDR3 is built from 17 residues. Unmatched junction bases numbered 9, after V lost 4 bases and J lost 1 base. The CDR3: CASSSFTGGYRTDTQYF. CDR3 bases: TGTGCCAGCAGCTCCTTCACAGGGGGCTATCGCACAGATACGCAGTATTTT.

The rearrangement joins TRBV4-2 to TRBJ2-3, with 10 bases matching TRBD2. CDR3 length equals 18 residues. V was pared by 0 bases and J by 4 bases, with 10 bases of the junction left unmatched. CDR1 LGHNA and CDR2 YNFKEQ come from the germline V gene. Here the CDR3 DNA reads TGTGCCAGCAGCCAAGAAAGAACAGCGGGAGGGCCGGCAGATACGCAGTATTTT. It yields the protein CASSQERTAGGPADTQYF.

The J gene is TRBJ2-2, the V gene TRBV5-1; possible D gene TRBD2, 5 bases. Trimming took 5 bases from V and 4 from J, leaving 9 bases between them. There are 13 residues in the CDR3. Germline assignment: CDR1 SGHRS and CDR2 YFSETQ. CDR3 sequence (DNA): TGCGCCAGCAGACGGGATCTCACCGGGGAGCTGTTTTTT. Translating gives CASRRDLTGELFF.

The chain combines TRBV20-1 with TRBJ1-6; no clear D gene. The V gene lost 2 bases and the J gene lost 9 bases, with 5 bases spanning the gap. Per germline, CDR1 DFQATT and CDR2 SNEGSKA (reference sequence). CDR3 length: 11 amino acids. CDR3 loop: CSARLGSPLHF. CDR3 DNA sequence: TGCAGTGCTAGATTGGGTTCACCCCTCCACTTT.

The chain has TRBV5-4 and TRBJ1-1; TRBD1 might be the D (6 bases). The CDR3 loop spans 14 amino acids. Per germline, CDR1 SGHNT and CDR2 YYREEE (reference sequence). V was pared by 6 bases and J by 4 bases, with 16 bases between. The DNA of the CDR3 is TGTGCCAGCACCCTCGAGGGGGGAAGCACTGAAGCTTTCTTT. Protein product: CASTLEGGSTEAFF.

This clone was recorded only once. The chain couples TRBV5-4 to TRBJ2-3, with D maybe TRBD2 (6 bases). There are 12 residues in the CDR3. The germline V gene has CDR1 SGHNT and CDR2 YYREEE (reference sequence). Trimming pared 4 bases from V and 6 bases from J, leaving 9 bases between. The CDR3 is CASSLGGDTQYF. The CDR3 DNA reads as TGTGCCAGCAGCCTCGGAGGGGATACGCAGTATTTT.

The chain links TRBV6-1 to TRBJ2-7, with D uncertain. From germline, CDR1 is MNHNS and CDR2 SASEGT. The CDR3 extends over 12 amino acids. V lost 2 bases, J lost 1 base, and 3 bases lay in between. The CDR3 region is CASSERSYEQYF. The CDR3 DNA sequence: TGTGCCAGCAGTGAAAGGTCCTACGAGCAGTACTTC.

This clone was seen a single time. This chain connects TRBV27 to TRBJ2-1, with D tentatively TRBD1 (5 bases). The V end was cut by 2 bases, the J end by 9 bases, with 14 bases between. This CDR3 is 14 amino acids long. Germline V gene data show CDR1 as MNHEY and CDR2 as SMNVEV (reference sequence). The CDR3 nucleotides are TGTGCCAGCAGTTTAAAGGCAGGGTGGACTGAGCAGTTCTTC. This codes for CASSLKAGWTEQFF.

The chain couples TRBV28 to TRBJ1-2; maybe TRBD1 (5 bases). The CDR3 runs to 14 residues. Germline CDR1 reads MDHEN; CDR2 reads SYDVKM. V was trimmed by 4 bases and J by 2 bases, leaving 11 bases between them. The CDR3 sequence is CASSWGGGNYGYTF. The CDR3 nucleotides are TGTGCCAGCAGTTGGGGGGGAGGGAACTATGGCTACACCTTC.

The chain carries TRBV5-1 and TRBJ1-4, with 7 positions matching TRBD1. Germline lookup yields CDR1 SGHRS and CDR2 YFSETQ. The CDR3 has 16 amino acids. The ends lost 4 bases at V and 7 bases at J; junction bases unmatched: 13. CDR3 sequence (DNA): TGCGCCAGCAGCCCAACCGCCTCAGGGGGGACTGAAAAACTGTTTTTT. This gives the protein CASSPTASGGTEKLFF. Together with reference TRBV5-1 and TRBJ1-4, the CDR3 gives the full variable domain: KAGVTQTPRYLIKTRGQQVTLSCSPISGHRSVSWYQQTPGQGLQFLFEYFSETQRNKGNFPGRFSGRQFSNSRSEMNVSTLELGDSALYLCASSPTASGGTEKLFFGSGTQLSVL.

This chain connects TRBV10-1 to TRBJ2-5; TRBD2 matches 11 bases. Trimming took 0 bases from V and 5 from J; bases not matched to a gene: 8. This CDR3 contains 17 residues. The germline gives CDR1 WNHNN, CDR2 SYGVQD (reference sequence). CDR3 coding DNA: TGCGCCAGCAGTGAGTCGTTAGCGGGAGGGGAGGACGAGACCCAGTACTTC. Amino acids: CASSESLAGGEDETQYF.

The gene calls are TRBV18 and TRBJ2-1; 7 nucleotides match TRBD1. V lost 3 bases to trimming and J lost 9 bases; unmatched junction nucleotides: 8. CDR1 and CDR2 (germline): KGHSH, LQKENI. CDR3 size: 14 residues. This chain's CDR3 is CASSPRGQSGEQFF. In nucleotides, the CDR3 is TGTGCCAGCTCACCCCGGGGACAGAGCGGTGAGCAGTTCTTC.

V gene TRBV28 combines with J gene TRBJ2-7; perhaps TRBD2 as D (6 bases). This CDR3 is 14 amino acids long. The germline V gene encodes CDR1 MDHEN and CDR2 SYDVKM. V lost 5 bases to trimming and J lost 3 bases, with 14 bases between them. The CDR3 bases are TGTGCCAGCAGTCGTACCGGGACTGGCTACGAGCAGTACTTC. Translated, it gives CASSRTGTGYEQYF.

On this clone: Other DNA sequences in the sample encode the same CDR3. This chain uses TRBV18 with TRBJ1-1; D is undetermined. CDR3 length: 13 residues. The ends were cut back, 0 bases at V and 0 bases at J, with 2 bases in the middle. CDR1 is KGHSH, CDR2 LQKENI, per germline. CDR3 residues: CASSPPLNTEAFF. The CDR3 DNA sequence: TGTGCCAGCTCACCACCCTTGAACACTGAAGCTTTCTTT.

V gene TRBV19 combines with J gene TRBJ2-5, with TRBD1 identical over 8 bases. There are 14 residues in the CDR3. J lost 0 bases, V lost 8 bases, and 5 bases had no gene match. Germline loops: CDR1 LNHDA, CDR2 SQIVND (reference sequence). CDR3 loop: CASAGTGHQETQYF. The CDR3 bases are TGTGCCAGTGCCGGGACAGGTCACCAAGAGACCCAGTACTTC.